What follows are 24 T cell receptor beta chains derived from one specimen sequenced in a study of neoadjuvant anti-PD-1 for oral cavity cancer. Time point denoted: after neoadjuvant nivolumab, at surgical resection. Only in-frame clones appear in the TCRdb table, and some are missing; sequencing was by immunoSEQ multiplex PCR. The sample holds approximately 43,000 clones; 65% to 85% are singletons and the top ten take approximately 5%. The specimen comprised PBMCs, sampled after nivolumab (anti-PD-1) treatment. The receptors shown here come from a person aged 40 to 85 with oral cavity squamous cell carcinoma.

This clone turned up a few times. V usage is TRBV6-1 and J usage is TRBJ1-4; D not certain. CDR1 MNHNS and CDR2 SASEGT come from the germline V gene. This CDR3 has 15 amino acids. Trimming pared 0 bases from V and 4 bases from J, leaving 9 bases between. The CDR3 region has the DNA TGTGCCAGCAGTGAAGCTCGGCAGCTTAATGAAAAACTGTTTTTT. Translation: CASSEARQLNEKLFF.

The chain recombines TRBV28 with TRBJ2-2; possibly TRBD1 or TRBD2 for D (5 bases each). CDR3 size: 15 residues. Trimming removed 3 bases from V and 4 bases from J, with 12 bases in between. From germline, CDR1 is MDHEN and CDR2 SYDVKM. CDR3 sequence reads: CASSLKGSGTGELFF. For the CDR3, the DNA is TGTGCCAGCAGTTTGAAGGGGAGTGGCACCGGGGAGCTGTTTTTT.

This chain connects TRBV5-1 to TRBJ2-3, with D uncertain. CDR1 SGHRS and CDR2 YFSETQ come from the germline V gene. The V end was cut by 0 bases, the J end by 3 bases, with 5 bases between. The CDR3 contains 13 residues. CDR3 protein: CASSLGRTDTQYF. The CDR3 DNA reads as TGCGCCAGCAGCTTGGGTAGGACAGATACGCAGTATTTT.

The rearrangement joins TRBV12-5 to TRBJ1-4; D not certain. The germline V gene has CDR1 LGHNT and CDR2 FRNRAP. Trimming took 0 bases from V and 10 from J, leaving 18 bases between them. The CDR3 has 16 amino acids. The CDR3 sequence: CASGLVTVSTRGKLFF. DNA for the CDR3: TGTGCTAGTGGTTTGGTAACCGTTTCAACCCGGGGAAAACTGTTTTTT.

This clone showed up just a few times. The chain has TRBV5-1 and TRBJ1-1; D remains unclear. Trimming took 1 base from V and 5 from J, leaving 15 bases between them. Germline V gives CDR1 SGHRS, CDR2 YFSETQ. The CDR3 runs 15 residues. The CDR3 sequence is CASSLRGPPGTEAFF. In DNA, the CDR3 is TGCGCCAGCAGCTTGCGTGGTCCCCCTGGGACTGAAGCTTTCTTT.

The rearrangement joins TRBV6-5 to TRBJ2-6, with D uncertain. V was cut by 5 bases and J by 1 base, with 9 bases left in between. Germline V gene sequence: CDR1 MNHEY, CDR2 SVGAGI. The length of the CDR3 is 15 residues. The chain's CDR3 is CASSRMPSGANVLTF. The CDR3, as DNA: TGTGCCAGCAGTCGAATGCCTTCTGGGGCCAACGTCCTGACTTTC.

This clone was observed a handful of times. This chain links TRBV28 with TRBJ1-1, with a weak D call TRBD1 (6 bases). V was shortened by 3 bases and J by 4 bases, with 12 bases between the two germline ends. Germline V gene data show CDR1 as MDHEN and CDR2 as SYDVKM. This CDR3 has 14 residues. This CDR3 is CASSFLGAGTEAFF. DNA of the CDR3: TGTGCCAGCAGTTTTCTGGGGGCGGGCACTGAAGCTTTCTTT.

This chain uses TRBV6-6 with TRBJ1-4; a weak D match, TRBD1 (5 bases). The V end lost 6 bases, the J end lost 0 bases, and 14 bases lay between the germline ends. This CDR3 spans 16 amino acids. Germline CDR1 and CDR2: MNHNY and SVGAGI (reference sequence). The CDR3 DNA reads as TGTGCCAGCAGAGCCGACAGAGCTACAACTAATGAAAAACTGTTTTTT. Amino acid sequence: CASRADRATTNEKLFF.

The chain carries TRBV6-5 and TRBJ1-5, with 7 bases aligning to TRBD1. The J segment lost 9 bases and the V segment lost 6 bases, leaving 14 bases of the junction unmatched. The CDR3 has 15 residues. From germline, CDR1 is MNHEY and CDR2 SVGAGI. The chain's CDR3 is CASSRDSPVHGPQHF. DNA of the CDR3: TGTGCCAGCAGCCGGGACAGCCCCGTGCACGGGCCCCAGCATTTT.

This chain links TRBV6-1 with TRBJ2-3; no reliable D call. The CDR3 contains 16 residues. Deletions cut 0 bases from V and 0 bases from J, with 10 bases between. Germline loops: CDR1 MNHNS, CDR2 SASEGT. The CDR3 DNA reads as TGTGCCAGCAGTGAAGCGATACATTACAGCACAGATACGCAGTATTTT. It specifies CASSEAIHYSTDTQYF.

The rearrangement uses TRBV6-5 and TRBJ1-5; unclear D gene. The CDR3 has 13 residues. V was clipped by 0 bases and J by 7 bases, with 7 bases between them. In germline, CDR1 is MNHEY, CDR2 SVGAGI. CDR3 bases: TGTGCCAGCAGTTACTCGAATTCGCAGCCCCAGCATTTT. Translated, it gives CASSYSNSQPQHF.

The chain is built from TRBV10-3 and TRBJ2-3; TRBD1 aligns across 7 bases. Trimming took 6 bases from V and 5 from J; bases not matched to a gene: 11. The CDR3 runs to 15 residues. The germline gives CDR1 ENHRY, CDR2 SYGVKD. The CDR3 sequence: CAISKAAQGEDTQYF. The CDR3 DNA follows: TGTGCCATCAGCAAGGCGGCCCAGGGGGAAGATACGCAGTATTTT.

This rearrangement joins TRBV2 to TRBJ2-7; 7 nucleotides line up with TRBD2. The CDR3 covers 12 residues. Trimming took 7 bases from V and 7 from J; bases not matched to a gene: 7. The germline V gene has CDR1 SNHLY and CDR2 FYNNEI. CDR3 sequence: CASNQAGVEQYF. CDR3 bases: TGTGCCAGCAACCAGGCGGGGGTGGAGCAGTACTTC.

This chain joins TRBV23-1 and TRBJ2-2; D may be TRBD1 (5 bases). TRBV23-1 is flagged as an ORF with uncertain function. This CDR3 is 22 amino acids long. With 0 bases removed from V and 3 bases from J, the gap between germline ends came to 29 bases. CDR3 amino acids: CASSQSEPWKCRVMVDTGELFF. DNA of the CDR3: TGCGCCAGCAGTCAATCGGAACCGTGGAAGTGCAGGGTAATGGTGGACACCGGGGAGCTGTTTTTT.

The rearrangement uses TRBV4-2 and TRBJ2-7; 14 nucleotides line up with TRBD2. The CDR3 contains 20 residues. Germline-derived CDR1 and CDR2 are LGHNA and YNFKEQ. V lost 4 bases to trimming and J lost 3 bases; unmatched junction nucleotides: 17. CDR3 sequence reads: CASSLQLATGTSGRIYEQYF. The CDR3 nucleotides are TGTGCCAGCAGCCTCCAACTTGCAACCGGGACTAGCGGGAGAATCTACGAGCAGTACTTC.

The chain has TRBV28 and TRBJ1-2, with a weak D call TRBD1 (5 bases). The V gene lost 5 bases and the J gene lost 4 bases, with 17 bases spanning the gap. Looked up from germline, CDR1 is MDHEN and CDR2 is SYDVKM. The CDR3 has 15 amino acids. In DNA, the CDR3 is TGTGCCAGCAGTACCCGCGGGGGGACTGGCTATGGCTACACCTTC. It encodes CASSTRGGTGYGYTF.

This sequence joins TRBV7-2 and TRBJ2-5; 7 positions match TRBD2. This CDR3 is built from 13 residues. Germline loops: CDR1 SGHTA, CDR2 FQGNSA. V shed 5 bases, J shed 2 bases, and the junction held 2 bases outside the gene matches. CDR3 sequence (DNA): TGTGCCAGCAGCCCACTAGCGCAAGAGACCCAGTACTTC. It is translated as CASSPLAQETQYF.

This rearrangement joins TRBV19 to TRBJ2-7; possible D gene TRBD1, 6 bases. Germline lookup yields CDR1 LNHDA and CDR2 SQIVND (reference sequence). Trimming stripped 3 bases from V and 5 bases from J, with 17 bases between. CDR3 length equals 15 residues. DNA for the CDR3: TGTGCCAGTAGTATCAAACAGGGTCGGGGTCACGAGCAGTACTTC. Protein sequence: CASSIKQGRGHEQYF. Full variable domain (remainder filled in from reference TRBV19 and TRBJ2-7): DGGITQSPKYLFRKEGQNVTLSCEQNLNHDAMYWYRQDPGQGLRLIYYSQIVNDFQKGDIAEGYSVSREKKESFPLTVTSAQKNPTAFYLCASSIKQGRGHEQYFGPGTRLTVT.

V and J are TRBV11-2 and TRBJ2-5, with 14 bases identical to TRBD2. Per the germline V gene, CDR1 is SGHAT and CDR2 is FQNNGV. The J segment lost 3 bases and the V segment lost 6 bases, leaving 9 bases of the junction unmatched. The CDR3 spans 17 residues. The CDR3 loop reads CASSLVPGLAGEETQYF. In DNA form, the CDR3 reads TGTGCCAGCAGTCTCGTACCGGGACTAGCGGGGGAAGAGACCCAGTACTTC.

V usage is TRBV27 and J usage is TRBJ1-2, with TRBD1 matching over 9 bases. Germline loops: CDR1 MNHEY, CDR2 SMNVEV (reference sequence). The CDR3 is 16 residues long. The V and J ends lost 4 bases and 2 bases, in that order; junction bases with no gene match: 8. The CDR3 reads CASSSRDRDLNYGYTF. CDR3 coding DNA: TGTGCCAGCAGTTCCCGGGACAGGGATCTCAACTATGGCTACACCTTC.

This rearrangement joins TRBV19 to TRBJ1-2; D gene ambiguous. The CDR3 is made up of 14 amino acids. Germline assignment: CDR1 LNHDA and CDR2 SQIVND (reference sequence). The V gene lost 3 bases and the J gene lost 4 bases, with 12 bases spanning the gap. The CDR3 reads CASSMDGIGYGYTF. CDR3 coding DNA: TGTGCCAGTAGTATGGACGGGATCGGCTATGGCTACACCTTC.

The chain couples TRBV7-8 to TRBJ1-2; 7 positions agree with TRBD1. Germline V CDR1 and CDR2: SGHVS, FQNEAQ. This CDR3 is built from 16 residues. V was pared by 1 base and J by 4 bases, with 9 bases of the junction left unmatched. The CDR3 region is CASSLVDRQGPYGYTF. The CDR3 DNA follows: TGTGCCAGCAGCTTAGTAGATAGACAGGGCCCCTATGGCTACACCTTC.

This clone was observed a few times. This sequence joins TRBV5-1 and TRBJ2-7; D possibly corresponds to TRBD1 (6 bases). Trimming took off 4 bases at V and 5 bases at J, with 10 bases between the two ends. The CDR3 spans 12 residues. The germline CDR1 and CDR2 sequences are SGHRS and YFSETQ. CDR3 DNA sequence: TGCGCCAGCAGCAAATACAGGGACGAGCAGTACTTC. Translated: CASSKYRDEQYF.

The V and J genes are TRBV19 and TRBJ1-5, with 11 bases identical to TRBD1. The germline CDR1 and CDR2 sequences are LNHDA and SQIVND (reference sequence). This CDR3 region has 14 residues. The V gene end was trimmed by 7 bases and the J gene end by 10 bases; junction bases not matched to a gene: 9. The CDR3 coding sequence is TGTGCCAGTATTGATCCGGGACAGGGGGTCCCCCAGCATTTT. Translating gives CASIDPGQGVPQHF.